This TCR beta chain is drawn from a study of T cell repertoires in cytomegalovirus infection. In the study overall: It can be stated that public TCR beta signatures indicated CMV infection as well as a matching HLA type. Study-level points and caveats: Individuals carrying CMV plus the relevant HLA were identified by cumulative frequency of public TCR beta families. Within the response measured ex vivo, HLA-C-restricted CMV-specific TCR beta clonotypes were dominant.

The sample holds a few counts of this clonotype. The antigen is undetermined. The V segment lost 0 bases and the J segment 7 bases; nucleotides outside the gene matches: 12. The CDR3 runs to 16 residues. The germline CDR1 and CDR2 sequences are SGHKS and YYEKEE (reference sequence). Using its own MiXCR run on the reads, TCRdb lists one record per CDR3 protein. Of some 680,000 distinct CDR3 sequences listed, roughly a third are singletons. The origin of this receptor is a human donor in good health (CMV status not recorded). Some clones in this sample may be carry-over from other donors' samples. Sequenced sample: PBMCs. V and J are TRBV5-5 and TRBJ1-1; the match to TRBD1 covers 7 bases. CDR3 sequence reads: CASSLGQGGYRGEAFF. CDR3 bases: TGTGCCAGCAGCTTGGGACAGGGCGGGTACCGTGGTGAAGCTTTCTTT.